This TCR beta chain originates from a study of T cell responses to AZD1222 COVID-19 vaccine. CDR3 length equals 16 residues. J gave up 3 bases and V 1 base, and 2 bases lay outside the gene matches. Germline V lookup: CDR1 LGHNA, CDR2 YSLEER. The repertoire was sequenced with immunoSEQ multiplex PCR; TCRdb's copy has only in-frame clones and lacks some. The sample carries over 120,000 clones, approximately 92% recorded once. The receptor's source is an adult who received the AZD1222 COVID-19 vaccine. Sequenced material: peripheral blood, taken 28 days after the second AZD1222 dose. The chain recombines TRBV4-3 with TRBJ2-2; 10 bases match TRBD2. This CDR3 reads CASSQGTSGYTGELFF. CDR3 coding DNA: TGCGCCAGCAGCCAAGGGACTAGCGGATACACCGGGGAGCTGTTTTTT.